Listed here are 3 T cell receptor beta chains from one sample, sequenced in a study of T cells in localized non-small cell lung cancer. The assay was immunoSEQ multiplex PCR, and TCRdb's table has in-frame clones only and misses some. The table shows over 15,000 clones, with approximately 89% occurring only once. The sequencing used peripheral blood mononuclear cells, collected before any cancer treatment. These receptor sequences come from a male donor aged 60 or older with stage II lung adenocarcinoma.

This clone was found a few times. This chain connects TRBV15 to TRBJ1-5; tentative D call: TRBD1 (5 bases). The V gene lost 2 bases and the J gene lost 1 base, with 9 bases spanning the gap. Looked up from germline, CDR1 is LNHNV and CDR2 is YYDKDF (reference sequence). This CDR3 contains 15 residues. Here the CDR3 reads CATSRPWDSNQPQHF. The DNA for the CDR3 is TGTGCCACCAGCAGACCGTGGGACAGCAATCAGCCCCAGCATTTT. The full variable domain, with the rest looked up from reference TRBV15 and TRBJ1-5, is DAMVIQNPRYQVTQFGKPVTLSCSQTLNHNVMYWYQQKSSQAPKLLFHYYDKDFNNEADTPDNFQSRRPNTSFCFLDIRSPGLGDTAMYLCATSRPWDSNQPQHFGDGTRLSIL.

The gene calls are TRBV19 and TRBJ1-3; D remains ambiguous. Trimming took 5 bases from V and 0 from J, leaving 11 bases between them. CDR3 size: 15 residues. Germline lookup yields CDR1 LNHDA and CDR2 SQIVND (reference sequence). CDR3 nucleotides: TGTGCCAGTAGTTGGACGGAGAGCTCTGGAAACACCATATATTTT. Its translation: CASSWTESSGNTIYF.

The chain carries TRBV4-3 and TRBJ2-7; 8 nucleotides agree with TRBD1. After removal of 3 bases from V and 6 bases from J, the junction contained 7 bases not matched to a gene. Germline loops: CDR1 LGHNA, CDR2 YSLEER. CDR3 length: 14 amino acids. The CDR3 DNA is TGCGCCAGCAGCCACGACAGGGGATCGGGCGAGCAGTACTTC. This gives the protein CASSHDRGSGEQYF.